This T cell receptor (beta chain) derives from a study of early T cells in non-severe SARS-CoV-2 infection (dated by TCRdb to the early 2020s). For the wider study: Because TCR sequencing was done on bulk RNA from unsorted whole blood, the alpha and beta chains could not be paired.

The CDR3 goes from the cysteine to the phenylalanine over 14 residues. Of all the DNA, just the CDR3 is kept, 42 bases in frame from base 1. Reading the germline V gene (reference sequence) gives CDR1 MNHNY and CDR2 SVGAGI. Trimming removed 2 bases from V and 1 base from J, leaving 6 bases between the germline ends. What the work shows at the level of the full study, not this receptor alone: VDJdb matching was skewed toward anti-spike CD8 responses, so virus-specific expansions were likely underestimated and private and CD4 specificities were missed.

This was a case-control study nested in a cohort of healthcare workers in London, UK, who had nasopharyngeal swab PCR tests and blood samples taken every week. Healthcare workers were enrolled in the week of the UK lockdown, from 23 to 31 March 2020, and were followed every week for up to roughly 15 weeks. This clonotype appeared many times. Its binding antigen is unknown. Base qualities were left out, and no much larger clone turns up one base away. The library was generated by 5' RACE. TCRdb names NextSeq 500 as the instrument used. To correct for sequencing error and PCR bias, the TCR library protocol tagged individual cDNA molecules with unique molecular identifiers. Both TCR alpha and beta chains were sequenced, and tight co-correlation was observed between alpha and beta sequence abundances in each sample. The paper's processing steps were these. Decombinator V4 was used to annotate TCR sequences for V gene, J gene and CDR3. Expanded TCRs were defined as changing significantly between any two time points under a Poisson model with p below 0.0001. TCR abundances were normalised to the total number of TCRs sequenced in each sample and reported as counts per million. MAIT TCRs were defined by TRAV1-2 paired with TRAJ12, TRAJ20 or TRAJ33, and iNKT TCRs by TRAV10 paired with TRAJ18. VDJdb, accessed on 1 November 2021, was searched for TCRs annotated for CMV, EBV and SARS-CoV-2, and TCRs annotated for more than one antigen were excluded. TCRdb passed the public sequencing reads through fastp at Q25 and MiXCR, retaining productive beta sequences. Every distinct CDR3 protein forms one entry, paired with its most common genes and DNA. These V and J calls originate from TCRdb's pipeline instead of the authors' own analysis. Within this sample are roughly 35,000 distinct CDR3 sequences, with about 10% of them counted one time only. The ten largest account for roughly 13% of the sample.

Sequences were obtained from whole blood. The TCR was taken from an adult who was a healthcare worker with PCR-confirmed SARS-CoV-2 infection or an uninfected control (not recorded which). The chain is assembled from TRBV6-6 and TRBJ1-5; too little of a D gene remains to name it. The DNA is TGTGCCAGCAGTTACGAGGTCAGCAATCAGCCCCAGCATTTT. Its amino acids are CASSYEVSNQPQHF.